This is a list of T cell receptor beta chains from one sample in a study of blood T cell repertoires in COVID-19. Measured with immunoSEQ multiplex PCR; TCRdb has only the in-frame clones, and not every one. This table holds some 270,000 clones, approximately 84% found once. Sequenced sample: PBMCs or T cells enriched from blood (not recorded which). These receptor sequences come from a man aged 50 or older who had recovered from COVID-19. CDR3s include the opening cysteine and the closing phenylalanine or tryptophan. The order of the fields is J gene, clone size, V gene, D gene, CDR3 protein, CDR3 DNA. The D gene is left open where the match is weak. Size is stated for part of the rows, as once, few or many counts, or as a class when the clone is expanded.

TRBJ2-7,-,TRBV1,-,CTSSQTRGVYEQYF,TGCACCAGCAGCCAAACTCGGGGGGTATACGAGCAGTACTTC
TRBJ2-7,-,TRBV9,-,CASSVEAGPSYEQYF,TGTGCCAGCAGCGTAGAGGCAGGGCCCTCCTACGAGCAGTACTTC
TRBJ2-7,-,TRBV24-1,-,CATSDLHLREAGSGWKSYEQYF,TGTGCCACCAGTGATTTGCATTTAAGGGAGGCAGGGAGTGGTTGGAAATCCTACGAGCAGTACTTC
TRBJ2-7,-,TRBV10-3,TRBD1,CAIRSQGAATYEQYF,TGTGCCATCAGATCACAGGGGGCCGCAACCTACGAGCAGTACTTC
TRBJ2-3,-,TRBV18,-,CASSPTTGVTDTQYF,TGTGCCAGCTCACCCACGACAGGAGTCACAGATACGCAGTATTTT
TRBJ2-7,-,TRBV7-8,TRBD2,CASSRVAGTNEQYF,TGTGCCAGCAGCCGAGTAGCGGGAACGAACGAGCAGTACTTC
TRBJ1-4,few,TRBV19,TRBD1,CASNRGPHEKLFF,TGTGCCTCAAATAGGGGGCCGCATGAAAAACTGTTTTTT
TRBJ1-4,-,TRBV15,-,CATSRDRDRLNEKLFF,TGTGCCACCAGCAGAGATAGAGACAGGCTTAATGAAAAACTGTTTTTT
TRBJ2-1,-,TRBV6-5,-,CASSYRGRNEQFF,TGTGCCAGCAGTTACAGAGGGCGGAATGAGCAGTTCTTC
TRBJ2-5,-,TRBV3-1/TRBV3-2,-,CASSPFAGTTQYF,TGTGCCAGCAGCCCATTTGCGGGAACGACCCAGTACTTC
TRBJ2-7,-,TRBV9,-,CASSVGAPVKGREQYF,TGTGCCAGCAGCGTAGGGGCGCCCGTTAAAGGCCGCGAGCAGTACTTC
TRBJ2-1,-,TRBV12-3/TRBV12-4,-,CASSHYNEQFF,TGTGCCAGCAGTCACTACAATGAGCAGTTCTTC
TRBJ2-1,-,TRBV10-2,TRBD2,CASAQTSGVYNEQFF,TGCGCCAGCGCCCAGACCAGCGGGGTTTACAATGAGCAGTTCTTC
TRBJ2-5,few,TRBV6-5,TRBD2,CAMGGGVVGIKTQYF,TGTGCCATGGGGGGGGGAGTAGTAGGCATTAAGACCCAGTACTTC
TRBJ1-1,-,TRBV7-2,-,CASSPQGYTEAFF,TGTGCCAGCAGCCCCCAGGGTTACACTGAAGCTTTCTTT
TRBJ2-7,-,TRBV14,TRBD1,CASSPVGRGTIEQYF,TGTGCCAGCAGCCCGGTCGGCAGGGGGACAATCGAGCAGTACTTC
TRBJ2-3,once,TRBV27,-,CASSLQQGADTQYF,TGTGCCAGCAGTTTACAGCAGGGTGCAGATACGCAGTATTTT